Presented here are 18 T cell receptor beta chains from one specimen sequenced in a study of STAT3 mutations in large granular lymphocyte leukemia. Measured with immunoSEQ multiplex PCR; TCRdb has only the in-frame clones, and not every one. The table records 11,000 or so clones, around 86% of them present only once. Their specific antigens are unknown. Whole-study findings and limits: At least one immunodominant TCR beta clonotype appeared in every T-cell large granular lymphocyte leukemia patient.

The specimen was peripheral blood mononuclear cells. The receptors were gathered from a man at least 80 years old with T-cell large granular lymphocyte leukemia. Some clones in this sample may be carry-over from other donors' samples.

The chain couples TRBV29-1 to TRBJ2-7; no definite D call. CDR1 is SQVTM and CDR2 is ANQGSEA in the germline V gene. The V end was cut by 4 bases, the J end by 2 bases, with 6 bases between. The CDR3 is 11 amino acids. This chain's CDR3 is CSVAEAYEQYF. DNA of the CDR3: TGCAGCGTTGCAGAGGCCTACGAGCAGTACTTC.

The chain joins TRBV6-5 to TRBJ2-5; D is perhaps TRBD1 (5 bases). The CDR3 contains 12 residues. The V end lost 7 bases, the J end lost 3 bases, and 9 bases lay between the germline ends. The V gene's germline CDR1 is MNHEY and CDR2 SVGAGI. DNA for the CDR3: TGTGCCAGCACAGGGTTTGAAGAGACCCAGTACTTC. Protein: CASTGFEETQYF.

The chain couples TRBV27 to TRBJ2-3; TRBD2 might be the D (7 bases). Germline V lookup: CDR1 MNHEY, CDR2 SMNVEV (reference sequence). This CDR3 spans 15 amino acids. Deletions cut 3 bases from V and 2 bases from J, with 12 bases between. The CDR3 nucleotides are TGTGCCAGCAGTTTCGGGGGGCGGATCACAGATACGCAGTATTTT. Its translation is CASSFGGRITDTQYF.

This clone was picked up a small number of times. V is TRBV7-8 and J is TRBJ1-4, with TRBD1 identical over 9 bases. Germline V gene lookup returns CDR1 SGHVS and CDR2 FQNEAQ. Unmatched junction bases numbered 15, after V lost 5 bases and J lost 11 bases. This CDR3 comprises 16 residues. The CDR3 loop is CASSPRGDRVLEKLFF. The DNA of the CDR3 is TGTGCCAGCAGCCCCAGGGGGGACAGGGTCTTGGAGAAACTGTTTTTT.

The chain combines TRBV5-4 with TRBJ2-7, with a possible D match to TRBD1 (5 bases). Germline V gene sequence: CDR1 SGHNT, CDR2 YYREEE (reference sequence). The ends were cut back, 1 base at V and 4 bases at J, with 15 bases in the middle. CDR3 length: 15 residues. CDR3 region: CASSLQLPGSYEQYF. For the CDR3, the DNA is TGTGCCAGCAGCTTGCAGCTCCCAGGGTCTTACGAGCAGTACTTC.

The CDR3 sequence: CASSLGAGTFQETQYF. In nucleotides, the CDR3 is TGCGCCAGCAGCTTGGGTGCCGGGACATTTCAAGAGACCCAGTACTTC. This chain uses TRBV5-1 with TRBJ2-5; tentative D call: TRBD1 (6 bases). This CDR3 has 16 residues. The V end was cut by 0 bases, the J end by 2 bases, with 14 bases between. CDR1 is SGHRS, CDR2 YFSETQ, per germline. Supplemented by reference TRBV5-1 and TRBJ2-5, the full variable domain reads KAGVTQTPRYLIKTRGQQVTLSCSPISGHRSVSWYQQTPGQGLQFLFEYFSETQRNKGNFPGRFSGRQFSNSRSEMNVSTLELGDSALYLCASSLGAGTFQETQYFGPGTRLLVL.

The chain recombines TRBV5-4 with TRBJ2-5, with D uncertain. The CDR3 is 13 amino acids. With 6 bases removed from V and 3 bases from J, the gap between germline ends came to 12 bases. Germline V gene lookup returns CDR1 SGHNT and CDR2 YYREEE (reference sequence). This CDR3 reads CASTDRQEETQYF. CDR3 nucleotide sequence: TGTGCCAGCACAGACCGCCAGGAAGAGACCCAGTACTTC.

V usage is TRBV4-3 and J usage is TRBJ1-1; 7 nucleotides agree with TRBD1. Germline trimming cut 7 bases from V and 0 bases from J; bases unmatched to any gene: 8. The CDR3 is made up of 15 amino acids. The germline gives CDR1 LGHNA, CDR2 YSLEER. CDR3 amino acids: CASNMGTDMNTEAFF. The DNA of the CDR3 is TGCGCCAGCAATATGGGGACAGACATGAACACTGAAGCTTTCTTT.

The chain recombines TRBV18 with TRBJ1-5; tentatively, D is TRBD1 (5 bases). This CDR3 is 14 amino acids long. Trimming took 5 bases from V and 4 from J, leaving 12 bases between them. Germline CDR1 is KGHSH and CDR2 is LQKENI. Here the CDR3 reads CASSTGAGNQPQHF. Written as DNA, the CDR3 is TGTGCCAGCTCAACCGGGGCAGGGAATCAGCCCCAGCATTTT.

The chain couples TRBV9 to TRBJ1-2; D gene unclear. From germline, CDR1 is SGDLS and CDR2 YYNGEE. V was cut by 2 bases and J by 8 bases, with 13 bases left in between. The CDR3 runs to 13 residues. The CDR3 DNA reads TGTGCCAGCAGCGTCAACGCAGATTTAGGCTACACCTTC. The encoded protein is CASSVNADLGYTF.

The chain uses TRBV5-6 and TRBJ1-6, with D possibly matching TRBD1 (6 bases). This CDR3 has 14 residues. Trimming left V 4 bases short and J 9 bases short, with 14 bases between. In germline, CDR1 is SGHDT, CDR2 YYEEEE. CDR3: CASSQGRGSSPLHF. CDR3 nucleotide sequence: TGTGCCAGCAGCCAGGGCAGGGGAAGTTCACCCCTCCACTTT. The complete variable domain, with remaining parts taken from reference TRBV5-6 and TRBJ1-6, reads DAGVTQSPTHLIKTRGQQVTLRCSPKSGHDTVSWYQQALGQGPQFIFQYYEEEERQRGNFPDRFSGHQFPNYSSELNVNALLLGDSALYLCASSQGRGSSPLHFGNGTRLTVT.

This clone was seen a few times. The rearrangement uses TRBV11-2 and TRBJ2-7, with 8 bases identical to TRBD1. J gave up 4 bases and V 3 bases, and 8 bases lay outside the gene matches. The CDR3 is 15 residues long. Germline V lookup: CDR1 SGHAT, CDR2 FQNNGV. The CDR3 DNA is TGTGCCAGCAGCTTGGTACAGGGGGGTATGTACGAGCAGTACTTC. It codes for CASSLVQGGMYEQYF. Together with reference TRBV11-2 and TRBJ2-7, the CDR3 gives the full variable domain: EAGVAQSPRYKIIEKRQSVAFWCNPISGHATLYWYQQILGQGPKLLIQFQNNGVVDDSQLPKDRFSAERLKGVDSTLKIQPAKLEDSAVYLCASSLVQGGMYEQYFGPGTRLTVT.

This chain joins TRBV6-6 and TRBJ1-5, with 8 bases lining up with TRBD1. V lost 2 bases and J lost 5; bases outside the gene matches: 2. The germline V gene has CDR1 MNHNY and CDR2 SVGAGI (reference sequence). CDR3 size: 14 residues. CDR3 coding DNA: TGTGCCAGCAGTTACGGACAGGGCGATCAGCCCCAGCATTTT. Protein product: CASSYGQGDQPQHF.

This clone was recorded only once. The chain combines TRBV28 with TRBJ2-6; TRBD1 might be the D (5 bases). V gave up 2 bases and J gave up 0 bases, with 20 bases separating them. The CDR3 is 20 residues long. CDR1 and CDR2 from the germline V gene are MDHEN and SYDVKM. The CDR3 protein is CASSLRGTGFIDSGANVLTF. DNA for the CDR3: TGTGCCAGCAGTTTAAGGGGCACAGGTTTTATAGACTCTGGGGCCAACGTCCTGACTTTC. The entire variable domain, with the rest obtained from reference TRBV28 and TRBJ2-6, is as follows: DVKVTQSSRYLVKRTGEKVFLECVQDMDHENMFWYRQDPGLGLRLIYFSYDVKMKEKGDIPEGYSVSREKKERFSLILESASTNQTSMYLCASSLRGTGFIDSGANVLTFGAGSRLTVL.

This clone has just a few counts. The V gene is TRBV18, the J gene TRBJ2-1, with unresolved D. Germline CDR1 KGHSH, CDR2 LQKENI. The CDR3 is 15 amino acids. The ends were cut back, 2 bases at V and 0 bases at J, with 8 bases in the middle. This CDR3 reads CASSPGSSSYNEQFF. The CDR3, as DNA: TGTGCCAGCTCACCAGGGTCGAGCTCCTACAATGAGCAGTTCTTC.

The chain joins TRBV29-1 to TRBJ1-5; 11 bases match TRBD1. This CDR3 is 17 amino acids long. V lost 6 bases to trimming and J lost 2 bases; unmatched junction nucleotides: 12. Germline loops: CDR1 SQVTM, CDR2 ANQGSEA. CDR3 sequence: CSVGTGTGGSGNQPQHF. As DNA, the CDR3 is TGCAGCGTGGGAACCGGGACAGGGGGATCCGGCAATCAGCCCCAGCATTTT.

The rearrangement links TRBV5-6 to TRBJ1-2; 8 nucleotides align to TRBD1. Germline V gene sequence: CDR1 SGHDT, CDR2 YYEEEE. The CDR3 totals 13 residues. V dropped 3 bases and J dropped 4; count of bases not matched to a gene: 2. CDR3 in amino acids: CASSSGQAYGYTF. The CDR3 DNA sequence: TGTGCCAGCAGCTCGGGACAGGCCTATGGCTACACCTTC.

The rearrangement links TRBV6-1 to TRBJ2-7; weak D call: TRBD1 (5 bases). The germline V and J ends were trimmed by 3 bases and 12 bases, with 12 bases remaining between them. Germline V gene lookup returns CDR1 MNHNS and CDR2 SASEGT. The CDR3 is 11 residues long. Here the CDR3 reads CASSDLGLLYF. CDR3 in DNA: TGTGCCAGCAGTGACTTGGGGCTGTTGTACTTC.